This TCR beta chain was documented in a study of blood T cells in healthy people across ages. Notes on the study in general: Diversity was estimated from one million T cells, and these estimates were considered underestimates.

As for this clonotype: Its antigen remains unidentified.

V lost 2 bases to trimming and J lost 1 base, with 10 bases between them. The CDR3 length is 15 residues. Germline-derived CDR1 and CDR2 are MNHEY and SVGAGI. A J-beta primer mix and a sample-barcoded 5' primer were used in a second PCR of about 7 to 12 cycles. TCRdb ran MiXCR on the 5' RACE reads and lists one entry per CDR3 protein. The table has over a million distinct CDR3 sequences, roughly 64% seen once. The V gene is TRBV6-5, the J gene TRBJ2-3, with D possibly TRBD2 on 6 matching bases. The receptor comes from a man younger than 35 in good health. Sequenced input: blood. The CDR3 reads CASSYVSSGTDTQYF. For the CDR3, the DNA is TGTGCCAGCAGTTACGTGTCTAGCGGCACAGATACGCAGTATTTT.